This TCR beta chain was retrieved from a study of T cell repertoires in cytomegalovirus infection. Study-level information: Indicated by public TCR beta signatures were CMV infection and matching HLA type. Study results and caveats: Based on cumulative public TCR beta family frequency, carriers of CMV plus the relevant HLA were identified. In two of eight donors, the top clonotype was HLA-C-restricted CMV-specific.

Germline CDR1 and CDR2: SGHVS and FQNEAQ. Trimming cost V 5 bases and J 4 bases, with 20 bases left between them. The CDR3 covers 17 residues. TCRdb fed the reads into MiXCR, producing one record per CDR3 protein. The repertoire holds more than 200,000 distinct CDR3 sequences, with 9.1% as singletons. This clonotype was seen repeatedly, ten times or more. Its specificity is not known. The clonotype was recovered from a human donor in good health (CMV status not recorded). Some clones in this sample may be carry-over from other donors' samples. The chain couples TRBV7-8 to TRBJ2-2; possibly TRBD1 or TRBD2 for D (6 bases each). Sequencing was carried out using PBMCs. CDR3 nucleotides: TGTGCCAGCAGCCACAGGAGGGGGGAAGGAATCACCGGGGAGCTGTTTTTT. This translates into CASSHRRGEGITGELFF.